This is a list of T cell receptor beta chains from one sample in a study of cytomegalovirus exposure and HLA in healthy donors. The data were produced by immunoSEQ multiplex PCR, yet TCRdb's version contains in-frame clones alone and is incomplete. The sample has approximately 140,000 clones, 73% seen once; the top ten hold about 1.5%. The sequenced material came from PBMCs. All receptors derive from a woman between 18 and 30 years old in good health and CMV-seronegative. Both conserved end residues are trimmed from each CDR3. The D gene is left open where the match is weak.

ASSELPSTTDTQY,13,.,TRBV6-4
AISTMTGRTEAF,12,TRBD1,TRBV10-3
ASRSLAGGVNEQF,13,TRBD2,TRBV11-3
ASSLGGLGNSPLH,13,.,TRBV7-6
ATSPPLGNTEAF,12,.,TRBV15
ASGSAGGSNEQF,12,TRBD2,TRBV19
ASSPAGEETQY,11,TRBD2,TRBV18
ASSPTDRGWFRSGYT,15,TRBD1,TRBV7-9
ASSLVQGKAGELF,13,.,TRBV5-5
ASSGTSGSTQETQY,14,TRBD2,TRBV11-2